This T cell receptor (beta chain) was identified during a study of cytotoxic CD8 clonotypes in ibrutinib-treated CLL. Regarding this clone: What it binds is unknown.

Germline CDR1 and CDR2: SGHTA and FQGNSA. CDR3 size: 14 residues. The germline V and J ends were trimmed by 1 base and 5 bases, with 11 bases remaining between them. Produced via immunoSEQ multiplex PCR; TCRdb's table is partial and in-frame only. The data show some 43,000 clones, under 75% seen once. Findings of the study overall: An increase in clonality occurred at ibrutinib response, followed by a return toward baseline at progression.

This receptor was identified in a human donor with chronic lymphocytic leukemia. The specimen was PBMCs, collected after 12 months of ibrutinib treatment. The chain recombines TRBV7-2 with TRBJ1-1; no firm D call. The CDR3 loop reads CASSLVEWVTEAFF. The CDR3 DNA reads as TGTGCCAGCAGCTTAGTAGAATGGGTAACTGAAGCTTTCTTT.